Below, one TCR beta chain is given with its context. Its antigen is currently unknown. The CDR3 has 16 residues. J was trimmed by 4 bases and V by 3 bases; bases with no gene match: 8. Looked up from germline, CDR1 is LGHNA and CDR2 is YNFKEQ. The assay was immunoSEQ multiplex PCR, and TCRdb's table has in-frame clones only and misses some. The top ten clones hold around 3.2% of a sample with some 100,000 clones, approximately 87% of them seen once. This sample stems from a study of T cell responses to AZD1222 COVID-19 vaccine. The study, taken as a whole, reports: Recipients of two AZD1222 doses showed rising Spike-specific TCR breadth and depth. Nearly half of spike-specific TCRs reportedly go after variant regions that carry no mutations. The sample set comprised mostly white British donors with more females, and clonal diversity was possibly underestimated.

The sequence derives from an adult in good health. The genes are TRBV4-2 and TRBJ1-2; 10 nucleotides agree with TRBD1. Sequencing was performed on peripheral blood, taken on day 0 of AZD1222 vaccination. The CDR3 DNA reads TGTGCCAGCAGCCAGGAGACAGGGGGCGCCGTCTATGGCTACACCTTC. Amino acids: CASSQETGGAVYGYTF.